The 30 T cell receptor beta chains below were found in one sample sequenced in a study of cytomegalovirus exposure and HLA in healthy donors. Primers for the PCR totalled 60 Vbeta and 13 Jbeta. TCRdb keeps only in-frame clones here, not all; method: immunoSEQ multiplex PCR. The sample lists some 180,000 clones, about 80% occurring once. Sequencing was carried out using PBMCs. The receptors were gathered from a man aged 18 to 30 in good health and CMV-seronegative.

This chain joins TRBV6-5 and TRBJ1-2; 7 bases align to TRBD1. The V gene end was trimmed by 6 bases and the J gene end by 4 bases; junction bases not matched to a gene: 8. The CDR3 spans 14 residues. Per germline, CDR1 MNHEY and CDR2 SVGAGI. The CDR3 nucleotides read TGTGCCAGCAGATACCAGGGGGGTACCTATGGCTACACCTTC. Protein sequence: CASRYQGGTYGYTF.

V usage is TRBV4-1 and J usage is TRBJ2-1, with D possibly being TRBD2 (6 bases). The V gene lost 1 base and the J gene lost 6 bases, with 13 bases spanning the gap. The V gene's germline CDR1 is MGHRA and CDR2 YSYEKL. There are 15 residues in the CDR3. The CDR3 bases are TGCGCCAGCAGCCAAGGTACTGGCGGGGTCAATGAGCAGTTCTTC. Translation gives CASSQGTGGVNEQFF.

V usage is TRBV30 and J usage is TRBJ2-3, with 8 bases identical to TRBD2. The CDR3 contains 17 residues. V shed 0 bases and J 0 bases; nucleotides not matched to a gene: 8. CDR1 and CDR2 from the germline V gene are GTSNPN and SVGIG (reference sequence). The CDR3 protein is CAWSVGWREDSTDTQYF. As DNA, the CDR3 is TGTGCCTGGAGTGTGGGATGGCGGGAGGATAGCACAGATACGCAGTATTTT.

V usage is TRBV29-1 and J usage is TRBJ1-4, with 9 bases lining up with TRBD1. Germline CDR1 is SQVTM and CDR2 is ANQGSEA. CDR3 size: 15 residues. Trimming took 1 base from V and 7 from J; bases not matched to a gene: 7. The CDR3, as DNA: TGCAGCGTTGAAGCATCCGGGACAGGGTTTGAAAAACTGTTTTTT. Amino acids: CSVEASGTGFEKLFF.

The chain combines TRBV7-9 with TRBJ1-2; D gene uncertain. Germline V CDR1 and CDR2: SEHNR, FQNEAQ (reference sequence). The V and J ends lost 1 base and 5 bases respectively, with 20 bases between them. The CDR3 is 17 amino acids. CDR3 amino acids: CASSLGGSRTPLYGYTF. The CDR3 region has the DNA TGTGCCAGCAGCTTAGGAGGCAGCCGCACCCCCCTTTATGGCTACACCTTC. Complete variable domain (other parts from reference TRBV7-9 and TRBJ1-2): DTGVSQNPRHKITKRGQNVTFRCDPISEHNRLYWYRQTLGQGPEFLTYFQNEAQLEKSRLLSDRFSAERPKGSFSTLEIQRTEQGDSAMYLCASSLGGSRTPLYGYTFGSGTRLTVV.

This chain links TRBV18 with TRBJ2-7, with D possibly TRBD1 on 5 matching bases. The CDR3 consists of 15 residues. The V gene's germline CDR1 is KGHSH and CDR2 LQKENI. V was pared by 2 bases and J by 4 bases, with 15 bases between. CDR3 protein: CASSPALQERYEQYF. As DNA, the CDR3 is TGTGCCAGCTCACCAGCTTTACAGGAGCGATACGAGCAGTACTTC.

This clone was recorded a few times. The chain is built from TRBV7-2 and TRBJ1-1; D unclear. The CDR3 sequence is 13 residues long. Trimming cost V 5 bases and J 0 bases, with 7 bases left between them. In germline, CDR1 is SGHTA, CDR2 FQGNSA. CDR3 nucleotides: TGTGCCAGCAGCCTTACACTGAACACTGAAGCTTTCTTT. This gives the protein CASSLTLNTEAFF.

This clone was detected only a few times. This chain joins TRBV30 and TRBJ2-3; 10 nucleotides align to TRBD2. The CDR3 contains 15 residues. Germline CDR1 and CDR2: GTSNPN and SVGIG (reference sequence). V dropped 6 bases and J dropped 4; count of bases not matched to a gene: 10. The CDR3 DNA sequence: TGTGCCTGCTCTGGGAGCGGGGGGGTCGCAGATACGCAGTATTTT. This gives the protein CACSGSGGVADTQYF.

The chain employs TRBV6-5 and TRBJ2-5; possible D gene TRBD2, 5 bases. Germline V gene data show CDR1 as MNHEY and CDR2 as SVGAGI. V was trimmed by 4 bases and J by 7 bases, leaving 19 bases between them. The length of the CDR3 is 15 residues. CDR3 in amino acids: CASSLLIEGAGTQYF. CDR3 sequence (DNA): TGTGCCAGCAGTTTGTTGATAGAGGGCGCGGGGACCCAGTACTTC.

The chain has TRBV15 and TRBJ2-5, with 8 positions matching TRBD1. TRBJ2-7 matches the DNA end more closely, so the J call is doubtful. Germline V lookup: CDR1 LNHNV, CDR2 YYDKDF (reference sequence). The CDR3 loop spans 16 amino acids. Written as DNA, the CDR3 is TGTGCCACCAGCAGAGAGGAGACAGGGGCGCTTAACGAGCAGTACTTC. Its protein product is CATSREETGALNEQYF.

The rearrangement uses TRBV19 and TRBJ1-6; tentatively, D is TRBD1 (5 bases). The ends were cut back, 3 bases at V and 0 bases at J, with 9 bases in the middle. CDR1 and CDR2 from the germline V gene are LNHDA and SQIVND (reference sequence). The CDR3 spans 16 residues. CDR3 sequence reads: CASSIYRNSYNSPLHF. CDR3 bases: TGTGCCAGTAGTATTTACAGGAACTCCTATAATTCACCCCTCCACTTT.

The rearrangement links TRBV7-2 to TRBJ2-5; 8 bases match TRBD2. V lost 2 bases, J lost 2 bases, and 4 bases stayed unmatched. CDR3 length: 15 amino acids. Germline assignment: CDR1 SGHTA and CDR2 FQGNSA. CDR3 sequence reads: CASSLRAGVQETQYF. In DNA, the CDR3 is TGTGCCAGCAGCTTAAGAGCGGGGGTTCAAGAGACCCAGTACTTC.

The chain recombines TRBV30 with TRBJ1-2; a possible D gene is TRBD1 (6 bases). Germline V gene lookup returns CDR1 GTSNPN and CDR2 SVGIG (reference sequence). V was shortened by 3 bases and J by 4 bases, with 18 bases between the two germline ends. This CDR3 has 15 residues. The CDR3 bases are TGTGCCTGGAGCCCCCAGGGGCCGAACCTCTATGGCTACACCTTC. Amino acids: CAWSPQGPNLYGYTF.

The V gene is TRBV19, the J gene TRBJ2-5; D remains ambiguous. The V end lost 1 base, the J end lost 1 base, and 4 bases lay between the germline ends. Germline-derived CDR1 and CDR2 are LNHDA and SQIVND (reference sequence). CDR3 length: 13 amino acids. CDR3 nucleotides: TGTGCCAGTAGTATAGCACTCCAAGAGACCCAGTACTTC. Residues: CASSIALQETQYF.

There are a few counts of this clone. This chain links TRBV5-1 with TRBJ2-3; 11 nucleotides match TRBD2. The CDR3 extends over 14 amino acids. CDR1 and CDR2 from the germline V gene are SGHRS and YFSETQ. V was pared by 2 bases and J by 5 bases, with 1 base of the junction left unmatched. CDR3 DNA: TGCGCCAGCAGCTTCGGACTAGCGGGAGATACGCAGTATTTT. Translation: CASSFGLAGDTQYF. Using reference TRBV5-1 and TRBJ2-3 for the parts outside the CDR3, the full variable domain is KAGVTQTPRYLIKTRGQQVTLSCSPISGHRSVSWYQQTPGQGLQFLFEYFSETQRNKGNFPGRFSGRQFSNSRSEMNVSTLELGDSALYLCASSFGLAGDTQYFGPGTRLTVL.

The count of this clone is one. The CDR3 protein is CASSRYREGYEQYF. The CDR3 DNA sequence: TGTGCCAGCAGCCGATACAGGGAGGGCTACGAGCAGTACTTC. The rearrangement uses TRBV5-8 and TRBJ2-7; a weak D match, TRBD2 (7 bases). The germline gives CDR1 SGHTS, CDR2 YDEGEE. This CDR3 spans 14 amino acids. Trimming removed 4 bases at V and 3 bases at J, with 14 bases between.

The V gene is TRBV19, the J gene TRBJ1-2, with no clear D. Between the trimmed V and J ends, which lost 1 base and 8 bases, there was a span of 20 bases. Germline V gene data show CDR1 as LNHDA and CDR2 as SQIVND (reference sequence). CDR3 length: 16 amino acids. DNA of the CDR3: TGTGCCAGTAGTATAGGACTGCTGTTGGGAGGTAGAGGCTACACCTTC. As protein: CASSIGLLLGGRGYTF.

The CDR3 reads CASSLGALNEQFF. The CDR3 coding sequence is TGTGCCAGCAGTTTAGGGGCACTCAATGAGCAGTTCTTC. The chain joins TRBV27 to TRBJ2-1, with D perhaps matching TRBD1 (5 bases). V lost 2 bases and J lost 6, with 8 bases in between. CDR1 is MNHEY, CDR2 SMNVEV, per germline (reference sequence). This CDR3 is 13 amino acids long.

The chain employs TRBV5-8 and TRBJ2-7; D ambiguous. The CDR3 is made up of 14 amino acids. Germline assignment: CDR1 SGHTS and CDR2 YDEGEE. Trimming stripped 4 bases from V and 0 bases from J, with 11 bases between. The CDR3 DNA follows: TGTGCCAGCAGCCCGGTTGTCCCCTCCTACGAGCAGTACTTC. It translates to CASSPVVPSYEQYF.

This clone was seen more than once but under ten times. DNA of the CDR3: TGTGCCAGCAGTACAGGGTCTACGGTAACTTTCTTT. This gives the protein CASSTGSTVTFF. The chain carries TRBV6-5 and TRBJ1-1; a possible D gene is TRBD1 (6 bases). Germline values: CDR1 MNHEY, CDR2 SVGAGI. The CDR3 is made up of 12 amino acids. Trimming took 5 bases from V and 12 from J, leaving 16 bases between them.

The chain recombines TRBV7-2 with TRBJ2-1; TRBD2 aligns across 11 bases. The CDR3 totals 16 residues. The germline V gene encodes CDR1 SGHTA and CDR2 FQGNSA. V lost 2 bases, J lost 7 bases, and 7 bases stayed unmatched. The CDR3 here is CASSLTASGRLNEQFF. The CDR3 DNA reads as TGTGCCAGCAGCTTAACTGCTAGCGGGAGGTTGAATGAGCAGTTCTTC.

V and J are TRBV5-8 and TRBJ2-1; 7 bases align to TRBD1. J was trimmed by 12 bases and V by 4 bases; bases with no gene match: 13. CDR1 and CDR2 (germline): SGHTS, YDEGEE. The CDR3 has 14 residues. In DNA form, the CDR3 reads TGTGCCAGCAGCCCATCGGGACCTAAGGGGGCGCAGTTCTTC. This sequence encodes CASSPSGPKGAQFF. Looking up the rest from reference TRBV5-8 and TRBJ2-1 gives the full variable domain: EAGVTQSPTHLIKTRGQQATLRCSPISGHTSVYWYQQALGLGLQFLLWYDEGEERNRGNFPPRFSGRQFPNYSSELNVNALELEDSALYLCASSPSGPKGAQFFGPGTRLTVL.

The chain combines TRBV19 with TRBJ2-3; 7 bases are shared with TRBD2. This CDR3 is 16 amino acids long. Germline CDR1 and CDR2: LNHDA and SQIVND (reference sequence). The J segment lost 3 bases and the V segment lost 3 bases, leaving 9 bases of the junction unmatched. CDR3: CASSIYLGRGTDTQYF. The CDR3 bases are TGTGCCAGTAGTATTTACTTGGGGCGGGGGACAGATACGCAGTATTTT.

The CDR3 is CATSRGVSGYNEQFF. The CDR3 DNA reads as TGTGCCACATCGCGCGGGGTCTCCGGGTACAATGAGCAGTTCTTC. The chain links TRBV27 to TRBJ2-1, with D tentatively TRBD2 (6 bases). Between the trimmed V and J ends, which lost 10 bases and 4 bases, there was a span of 20 bases. In germline, CDR1 is MNHEY, CDR2 SMNVEV (reference sequence). The CDR3 runs 15 residues.

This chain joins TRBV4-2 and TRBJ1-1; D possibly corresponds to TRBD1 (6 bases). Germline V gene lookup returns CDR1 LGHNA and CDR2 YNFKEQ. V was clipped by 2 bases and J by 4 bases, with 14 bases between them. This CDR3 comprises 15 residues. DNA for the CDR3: TGTGCCAGCAGCCAAAGGGTGCAGGGGAGCACTGAAGCTTTCTTT. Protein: CASSQRVQGSTEAFF.

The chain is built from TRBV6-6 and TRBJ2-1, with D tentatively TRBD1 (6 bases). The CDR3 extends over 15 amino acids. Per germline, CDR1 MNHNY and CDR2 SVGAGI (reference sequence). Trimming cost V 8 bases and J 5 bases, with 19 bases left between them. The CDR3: CASVKGKGVHNEQFF. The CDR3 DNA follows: TGTGCCAGCGTGAAGGGGAAGGGGGTACACAATGAGCAGTTCTTC.

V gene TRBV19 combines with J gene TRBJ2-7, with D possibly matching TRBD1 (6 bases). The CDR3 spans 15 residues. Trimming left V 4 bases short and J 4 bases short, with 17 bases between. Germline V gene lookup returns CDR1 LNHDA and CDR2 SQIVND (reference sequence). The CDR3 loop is CASSRDSGHMYEQYF. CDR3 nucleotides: TGTGCCAGTAGTAGAGACTCGGGACATATGTACGAGCAGTACTTC.

The CDR3 nucleotides read TGTGCCAGTAGTCTGGGACAGGGCCTGGTTGGAAACACCATATATTTT. It specifies CASSLGQGLVGNTIYF. The rearrangement links TRBV19 to TRBJ1-3; 9 nucleotides match TRBD1. Per the germline V gene, CDR1 is LNHDA and CDR2 is SQIVND (reference sequence). With 5 bases clipped from V and 3 bases from J, the junction kept 8 bases outside the gene matches. This CDR3 is built from 16 residues. Drawing the rest from reference TRBV19 and TRBJ1-3, the complete variable domain is DGGITQSPKYLFRKEGQNVTLSCEQNLNHDAMYWYRQDPGQGLRLIYYSQIVNDFQKGDIAEGYSVSREKKESFPLTVTSAQKNPTAFYLCASSLGQGLVGNTIYFGEGSWLTVV.

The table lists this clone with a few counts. The CDR3 sequence is CASTLHGGSNYGYTF. For the CDR3, the DNA is TGTGCCAGCACCTTGCACGGGGGTAGCAACTATGGCTACACCTTC. The chain couples TRBV28 to TRBJ1-2; TRBD1 is a possible D gene (5 bases). From germline, CDR1 is MDHEN and CDR2 SYDVKM. The CDR3 is 15 residues long. V lost 7 bases and J 2 bases, leaving 17 bases between the germline ends.

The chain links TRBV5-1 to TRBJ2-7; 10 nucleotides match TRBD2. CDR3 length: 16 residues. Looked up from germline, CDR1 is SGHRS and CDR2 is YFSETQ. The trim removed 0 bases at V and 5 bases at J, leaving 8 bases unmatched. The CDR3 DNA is TGCGCCAGCAGCTTGGTTTCTAGCGGGAGTATCAACGAGCAGTACTTC. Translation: CASSLVSSGSINEQYF.